Below are 10 T cell receptor beta chains sequenced from a single sample in a study of blood T cells in healthy people across ages. Alongside a J-beta primer mix, a sample-barcoded 5' primer served in a second PCR lasting roughly 7 to 11 cycles. TCRdb recomputed calls from the 5' RACE reads with MiXCR, one row per CDR3 protein. The sample has some 1.4 million distinct CDR3 sequences, 42% seen once. Material: blood. These receptors originate from a woman between 18 and 29 years old in good health.

The rearrangement uses TRBV20-1 and TRBJ1-1; a possible D gene is TRBD1 (6 bases). The length of the CDR3 is 14 residues. Germline CDR1 reads DFQATT; CDR2 reads SNEGSKA (reference sequence). Trimming removed 0 bases from V and 3 bases from J, with 11 bases in between. DNA of the CDR3: TGCAGTGCTAGAGATCCGCAGGGGTACACTGAAGCTTTCTTT. It codes for CSARDPQGYTEAFF.

The chain joins TRBV20-1 to TRBJ2-7, with no clear D. This CDR3 spans 14 amino acids. V was shortened by 1 base and J by 6 bases, with 16 bases between the two germline ends. CDR1 and CDR2 (germline): DFQATT, SNEGSKA (reference sequence). The CDR3 DNA is TGCAGTGCTAGAGCGCCTACGTACCCCTCCGAGCAGTACTTC. Its protein is CSARAPTYPSEQYF.

This clonotype has only a few counts. The chain has TRBV10-2 and TRBJ2-4, with D perhaps matching TRBD2 (6 bases). This CDR3 has 15 residues. V was cut by 6 bases and J by 3 bases, with 15 bases left in between. CDR1 is WSHSY, CDR2 SAAADI, per germline. CDR3 residues: CASRDPKEGKNIQYF. CDR3 DNA sequence: TGCGCCAGCAGGGATCCTAAGGAGGGCAAAAACATTCAGTACTTC.

This chain uses TRBV6-1 with TRBJ2-7; 9 nucleotides match TRBD2. The J call may be mistaken, given a closer DNA end match to TRBJ2-4. CDR3 size: 15 residues. The germline V gene encodes CDR1 MNHNS and CDR2 SASEGT. The CDR3 DNA reads as TGTGCCAGCAGTGGGGGACTAGCAGTCTCAAACATTCAGTACTTC. Protein: CASSGGLAVSNIQYF.

The genes are TRBV5-1 and TRBJ1-1; D may be TRBD1 (5 bases). Trimming cost V 5 bases and J 4 bases, with 12 bases left between them. Germline assignment: CDR1 SGHRS and CDR2 YFSETQ. The CDR3 consists of 13 residues. Here the CDR3 reads CASRLTEGTEAFF. The CDR3 region has the DNA TGCGCCAGCAGGTTGACAGAGGGCACTGAAGCTTTCTTT. Looking up the rest from reference TRBV5-1 and TRBJ1-1 gives the full variable domain: KAGVTQTPRYLIKTRGQQVTLSCSPISGHRSVSWYQQTPGQGLQFLFEYFSETQRNKGNFPGRFSGRQFSNSRSEMNVSTLELGDSALYLCASRLTEGTEAFFGQGTRLTVV.

This clonotype was observed a handful of times. This rearrangement joins TRBV6-5 to TRBJ2-7; D remains ambiguous. V lost 2 bases, J lost 4 bases, and 9 bases lay in between. The CDR3 extends over 13 amino acids. CDR1 and CDR2 from the germline V gene are MNHEY and SVGAGI. CDR3: CASSYLPMYEQYF. Here the CDR3 DNA reads TGTGCCAGCAGTTACCTCCCGATGTACGAGCAGTACTTC.

The chain is built from TRBV2 and TRBJ2-4, with a possible D match to TRBD1 (6 bases). The J call is in doubt because the DNA end fits TRBJ2-7 better. In germline, CDR1 is SNHLY, CDR2 FYNNEI. This CDR3 comprises 15 residues. CDR3 sequence: CASSGMGHRGDEQYF. The CDR3 coding sequence is TGTGCCAGCAGTGGAATGGGACACCGAGGGGACGAGCAGTACTTC.

The chain carries TRBV18 and TRBJ2-7, with TRBD1 matching 7 bases. In germline, CDR1 is KGHSH, CDR2 LQKENI. This CDR3 is built from 14 residues. V lost 5 bases to trimming and J lost 2 bases; unmatched junction nucleotides: 6. In DNA form, the CDR3 reads TGTGCCAGCTCAGCCCCGGGACAGACCTACGAGCAGTACTTC. Amino acids: CASSAPGQTYEQYF.

The CDR3 nucleotides read TGTGCCAGCAGCGAAGAAACAGGGGGCGGTGAGACTGAAGCTTTCTTT. Translation: CASSEETGGGETEAFF. The chain uses TRBV5-4 and TRBJ1-1; 9 nucleotides line up with TRBD1. This CDR3 has 16 amino acids. With V trimmed by 4 bases and J by 5 bases, 12 bases remained unmatched. Germline V CDR1 and CDR2: SGHNT, YYREEE (reference sequence).

This chain links TRBV3-1 with TRBJ1-4; D is perhaps TRBD1 (6 bases). Germline assignment: CDR1 LGHDT and CDR2 YNNKEL (reference sequence). This CDR3 spans 15 amino acids. V was cut by 3 bases and J by 5 bases, with 13 bases left in between. The CDR3 here is CASSQKGGQNEKLFF. In nucleotides, the CDR3 is TGTGCCAGCAGCCAGAAGGGGGGACAAAATGAAAAACTGTTTTTT.